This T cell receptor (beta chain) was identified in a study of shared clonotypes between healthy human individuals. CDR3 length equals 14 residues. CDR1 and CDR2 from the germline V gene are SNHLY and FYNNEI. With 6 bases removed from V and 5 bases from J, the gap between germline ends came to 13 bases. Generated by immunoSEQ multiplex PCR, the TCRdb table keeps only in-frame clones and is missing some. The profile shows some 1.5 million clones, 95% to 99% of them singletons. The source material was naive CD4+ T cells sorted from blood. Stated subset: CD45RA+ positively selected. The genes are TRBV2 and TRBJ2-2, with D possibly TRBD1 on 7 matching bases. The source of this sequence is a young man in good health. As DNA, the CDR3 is TGTGCCAGCAGGCCTCAGGGGGGAACCGGGGAGCTGTTTTTT. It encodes CASRPQGGTGELFF.